This TCR beta chain was retrieved from a study of T cell repertoires in cytomegalovirus infection. About the research overall: CMV epitopes in the study were HLA-C-restricted (recently identified) and HLA-B-restricted (well studied). Both a matching HLA type and CMV infection were indicated by public TCR beta signatures. General study results and limits: Across the ex vivo response, the dominant clonotypes were HLA-C-restricted CMV-specific TCR beta clonotypes. CMV carriers with the relevant HLA were identified by cumulative public TCR beta family frequency.

A single record per CDR3 protein comes from TCRdb applying MiXCR to the reads. Here the sample spans 70,000 or so distinct CDR3 sequences, about 29% being singletons. A remark on this clonotype: Its antigen remains unidentified.

CDR1 and CDR2 (germline): MNHEY, SMNVEV (reference sequence). Trimming left V 3 bases short and J 1 base short, with 12 bases between. The CDR3 has 15 amino acids. The V gene is TRBV27, the J gene TRBJ1-1; no clear D gene. This specimen consisted of CD8+ T cells from cultured PBMCs, obtained from culture after CMV antigen stimulation. This sequence originates from a human donor in good health (CMV status not recorded). Some clones in this sample may be carry-over from other donors' samples. In DNA form, the CDR3 reads TGTGCCAGCAGTTTTTTCGGGGTTGAGAACACTGAAGCTTTCTTT. Protein product: CASSFFGVENTEAFF.